The 32 T cell receptor beta chains in this list originate from one sample, sequenced in a study of T cells in Graves' hyperthyroidism and ophthalmopathy. Researchers amplified the TCR beta CDR3 regions from RNA transcripts. Primed by the HTBI set, a first-round RT-PCR was run on the TCR CDR3. TCRdb re-derived calls from the multiplex PCR reads in MiXCR, one entry per CDR3 protein. Of 550,000 to 850,000 distinct CDR3 sequences in the sample, around 20% were seen once. Sequences were obtained from blood. These receptors all come from a woman between 50 and 59 years old with Graves' hyperthyroidism that later progressed to Graves' ophthalmopathy.

The rearrangement links TRBV20-1 to TRBJ2-7; 7 positions agree with TRBD1. The V gene end was trimmed by 5 bases and the J gene end by 3 bases; junction bases not matched to a gene: 4. Germline V gives CDR1 DFQATT, CDR2 SNEGSKA (reference sequence). The CDR3 extends over 12 amino acids. The CDR3 spells CSAGRQGYEQYF. The CDR3 nucleotides are TGCAGTGCTGGGAGACAGGGCTACGAGCAGTACTTC.

The rearrangement links TRBV5-6 to TRBJ1-4; TRBD1 is a possible D gene (6 bases). CDR1 is SGHDT and CDR2 is YYEEEE in the germline V gene. The CDR3 sequence is 15 residues long. V lost 1 base, J lost 5 bases, and 12 bases lay in between. The CDR3 sequence: CASSLRTARNEKLFF. The CDR3 nucleotides read TGTGCCAGCAGCTTGAGGACAGCCCGGAATGAAAAACTGTTTTTT.

This clonotype showed up just a few times. The V and J genes are TRBV6-1 and TRBJ2-5, with D perhaps TRBD1 or TRBD2 (5 bases each). Trimming removed 8 bases from V and 5 bases from J, with 12 bases in between. Germline V gene lookup returns CDR1 MNHNS and CDR2 SASEGT. The CDR3 length is 12 residues. CDR3 protein: CASGASSETQYF. CDR3 nucleotides: TGTGCCAGCGGGGCTAGCTCCGAGACCCAGTACTTC.

This clonotype came up many times. The J gene is TRBJ2-7, the V gene TRBV5-1; 9 bases are shared with TRBD1. Trimming cost V 4 bases and J 6 bases; bases outside gene matches: 11. The germline gives CDR1 SGHRS, CDR2 YFSETQ. The CDR3 loop spans 15 amino acids. The CDR3 DNA is TGCGCCAGCAGCAGACGGACAGGGGCCGCCTGCGAGCAGTACTTC. Its translation is CASSRRTGAACEQYF.

The chain has TRBV18 and TRBJ1-3; 7 positions match TRBD1. The CDR3 extends over 17 amino acids. V shed 4 bases, J shed 0 bases, and the junction held 9 bases outside the gene matches. In germline, CDR1 is KGHSH, CDR2 LQKENI. The CDR3 sequence: CASSQRTGEASGNTIYF. CDR3 coding DNA: TGTGCCAGCTCACAACGGACAGGAGAAGCCTCTGGAAACACCATATATTTT.

This clonotype was counted ten times or more. The chain is built from TRBV18 and TRBJ2-5, with D possibly matching TRBD1 (5 bases). The germline CDR1 and CDR2 sequences are KGHSH and LQKENI. The CDR3 totals 14 residues. V lost 0 bases and J 3 bases, leaving 8 bases between the germline ends. CDR3 sequence (DNA): TGTGCCAGCTCACCACCGATAGGGGAAGAGACCCAGTACTTC. Amino acids: CASSPPIGEETQYF.

J is TRBJ1-6 and V is TRBV14; no reliable D call. The CDR3 sequence is 16 residues long. The ends were cut back, 1 base at V and 9 bases at J, with 16 bases in the middle. Germline values: CDR1 SGHDN, CDR2 FVKESK. Here the CDR3 reads CASSQGFPTSGSPLHF. DNA of the CDR3: TGTGCCAGCAGCCAAGGCTTCCCGACGTCTGGTTCACCCCTCCACTTT.

There are many counts of this clonotype. This chain joins TRBV29-1 and TRBJ1-1; D not resolved. Germline CDR1 SQVTM, CDR2 ANQGSEA. Trimming took off 4 bases at V and 1 base at J, with 10 bases between the two ends. CDR3 length: 13 amino acids. CDR3 bases: TGCAGCGTTGCTATCGGGCAGAACACTGAAGCTTTCTTT. Its protein product is CSVAIGQNTEAFF.

This clonotype was recorded at least ten times. This chain links TRBV11-1 with TRBJ2-1; 8 bases fit TRBD1. Trimming at V came to 6 bases and at J to 4 bases, leaving 8 bases not matched to a gene. Germline loops: CDR1 SGHAT, CDR2 FQDESV (reference sequence). There are 15 residues in the CDR3. In DNA, the CDR3 is TGTGCCAGCAGGGACTTAACAGGGGGGTACAATGAGCAGTTCTTC. This sequence encodes CASRDLTGGYNEQFF.

This clonotype was seen a handful of times. The chain combines TRBV4-1 with TRBJ1-3; no definite D call. CDR3 size: 16 residues. Germline V gene lookup returns CDR1 MGHRA and CDR2 YSYEKL. Trimming removed 0 bases at V and 4 bases at J, with 13 bases between. The CDR3 sequence is CASSQEIAGPGNTIYF. The DNA of the CDR3 is TGCGCCAGCAGCCAAGAGATTGCCGGCCCGGGAAACACCATATATTTT.

This clonotype appeared many times. The chain joins TRBV2 to TRBJ1-1, with TRBD1 identical over 10 bases. The CDR3 totals 14 residues. Germline CDR1 and CDR2: SNHLY and FYNNEI. J lost 7 bases, V lost 9 bases, and 11 bases had no gene match. The CDR3 DNA sequence: TGTGCCAGTGGGGTGGGGGACAGGGGTTGTGAAGCTTTCTTT. Protein product: CASGVGDRGCEAFF.

The chain uses TRBV30 and TRBJ2-7, with 9 bases that match TRBD1. V trimming: 5 bases; J trimming: 3 bases; junction bases outside the gene matches: 8. Germline assignment: CDR1 GTSNPN and CDR2 SVGIG (reference sequence). The CDR3 is made up of 14 amino acids. The CDR3, as DNA: TGTGCCTGGGGCCCCGGGACAGGGCACTACGAGCAGTACTTC. It specifies CAWGPGTGHYEQYF. Full variable domain (missing parts from reference TRBV30 and TRBJ2-7): SQTIHQWPATLVQPVGSPLSLECTVEGTSNPNLYWYRQAAGRGLQLLFYSVGIGQISSEVPQNLSASRPQDRQFILSSKKLLLSDSGFYLCAWGPGTGHYEQYFGPGTRLTVT.

V is TRBV19 and J is TRBJ1-5, with TRBD1 matching over 7 bases. The CDR3 runs to 14 residues. Germline V gene lookup returns CDR1 LNHDA and CDR2 SQIVND (reference sequence). V lost 9 bases and J lost 3; bases outside the gene matches: 8. The CDR3 region has the DNA TGTGCCAGCCGTGGACAGGCTACCAATCAGCCCCAGCATTTT. Its protein product is CASRGQATNQPQHF.

The genes are TRBV6-1 and TRBJ1-2, with D possibly matching TRBD1 (5 bases). The CDR3 totals 13 residues. Germline V CDR1 and CDR2: MNHNS, SASEGT. The V and J ends lost 5 bases and 4 bases respectively, with 11 bases between them. Written as DNA, the CDR3 is TGTGCCAGCAGTTCGACAGACTTCTATGGCTACACCTTC. Amino acids: CASSSTDFYGYTF.

The V gene is TRBV6-1, the J gene TRBJ1-2; a possible D gene is TRBD1 (6 bases). This CDR3 region has 13 residues. The germline V gene has CDR1 MNHNS and CDR2 SASEGT. Deletions cut 3 bases from V and 4 bases from J, with 9 bases between. CDR3 sequence (DNA): TGTGCCAGCAGTGAGGGGGCGGTCTATGGCTACACCTTC. Translation: CASSEGAVYGYTF.

V is TRBV29-1 and J is TRBJ1-5, with D possibly matching TRBD1 (6 bases). Germline CDR1 and CDR2: SQVTM and ANQGSEA. Trimming removed 6 bases at V and 5 bases at J, with 14 bases between. The CDR3 spans 13 residues. The CDR3 protein is CSVRQADDQPQHF. The CDR3 nucleotides read TGCAGCGTACGACAGGCTGACGATCAGCCCCAGCATTTT.

This clonotype was seen more than once but under ten times. The chain has TRBV20-1 and TRBJ1-5; no reliable D call. Germline V gene data show CDR1 as DFQATT and CDR2 as SNEGSKA (reference sequence). The CDR3 is made up of 15 amino acids. The germline V and J ends were trimmed by 6 bases and 2 bases, with 17 bases remaining between them. The CDR3 bases are TGCAGTGCAAAGAGTCCCGCAGGCCGCAATCAGCCCCAGCATTTT. It specifies CSAKSPAGRNQPQHF.

This clonotype was detected many times. J is TRBJ1-2 and V is TRBV20-1, with 8 bases identical to TRBD1. CDR1 and CDR2 from the germline V gene are DFQATT and SNEGSKA (reference sequence). This CDR3 is built from 14 residues. V trimming: 4 bases; J trimming: 5 bases; junction bases outside the gene matches: 9. This chain's CDR3 is CSAIGQGAQYGYTF. CDR3 DNA: TGCAGTGCTATAGGGCAGGGGGCTCAGTATGGCTACACCTTC.

This clonotype was seen only a few times. V and J are TRBV7-9 and TRBJ1-3; weak D call: TRBD1 (6 bases). Trimming removed 6 bases at V and 3 bases at J, with 15 bases between. This CDR3 has 15 residues. Germline assignment: CDR1 SEHNR and CDR2 FQNEAQ (reference sequence). The DNA of the CDR3 is TGTGCCAGCAGTTACAAGGACAGAAATGGAAACACCATATATTTT. Its protein is CASSYKDRNGNTIYF.

J is TRBJ1-4 and V is TRBV29-1, with D possibly being TRBD1 (6 bases). The CDR3 is 13 amino acids. Trimming shortened V by 4 bases and J by 4 bases, and 10 bases separated the two germline ends. Germline V CDR1 and CDR2: SQVTM, ANQGSEA. The CDR3 here is CSVVRGSNEKLFF. In nucleotides, the CDR3 is TGCAGCGTTGTCAGGGGCAGTAATGAAAAACTGTTTTTT.

The chain has TRBV20-1 and TRBJ1-5, with TRBD1 identical over 10 bases. The germline V gene encodes CDR1 DFQATT and CDR2 SNEGSKA (reference sequence). The CDR3 runs to 15 residues. Unmatched junction bases numbered 7, after V lost 3 bases and J lost 5 bases. The CDR3 sequence: CSARARDRGYQPQHF. CDR3 in DNA: TGCAGTGCTAGGGCCCGGGACAGGGGCTATCAGCCCCAGCATTTT.

This clonotype was detected a few times. J is TRBJ2-1 and V is TRBV19; 8 bases are a match to TRBD2. The CDR3 extends over 15 amino acids. After removal of 3 bases from V and 5 bases from J, the junction contained 6 bases not matched to a gene. Germline V gene lookup returns CDR1 LNHDA and CDR2 SQIVND (reference sequence). CDR3 region: CASSIFAGGDNEQFF. The CDR3 DNA reads TGTGCCAGTAGTATCTTCGCGGGGGGCGACAATGAGCAGTTCTTC.

This clonotype appeared many times. The V call is TRBV3-1, the J call TRBJ2-3; no reliable D call. Trimming cost V 5 bases and J 4 bases, with 7 bases left between them. The CDR3 is 12 amino acids. Germline loops: CDR1 LGHDT, CDR2 YNNKEL (reference sequence). The CDR3 region is CASSIHSDTQYF. As DNA, the CDR3 is TGTGCCAGCAGCATCCACTCAGATACGCAGTATTTT.

This clonotype was detected a few times. The chain couples TRBV6-2 or TRBV6-3 to TRBJ2-5; 12 bases line up with TRBD2. CDR1 and CDR2 (germline): MNHEY, SVGEGT. V gave up 5 bases and J gave up 6 bases; unmatched junction bases: 10. The CDR3 is made up of 16 amino acids. The CDR3 nucleotides are TGTGCCAGCAGTGGACGACTAGCGGGGGAGGGGAAGACCCAGTACTTC. Protein product: CASSGRLAGEGKTQYF.

A few counts support this clonotype. The chain has TRBV10-3 and TRBJ1-5; D may be TRBD1 (6 bases). The CDR3 is 20 amino acids. Germline V gives CDR1 ENHRY, CDR2 SYGVKD. Trimming took off 2 bases at V and 0 bases at J, with 23 bases between the two ends. The CDR3 region is CAISEGRGGTWRNSNQPQHF. The CDR3 DNA follows: TGTGCCATCAGTGAGGGAAGAGGTGGGACATGGCGTAATAGCAATCAGCCCCAGCATTTT.

This clonotype came up many times. The CDR3 protein is CASTPKGVLDNSPLHF. The CDR3 DNA follows: TGTGCCAGCACCCCAAAGGGGGTTTTGGATAATTCACCCCTCCACTTT. This rearrangement joins TRBV11-2 to TRBJ1-6, with D possibly being TRBD1 (6 bases). Germline assignment: CDR1 SGHAT and CDR2 FQNNGV. This CDR3 contains 16 residues. V shed 7 bases and J shed 5 bases, with 18 bases lying between them.

About this clonotype: No conserved phenylalanine or tryptophan is present at the end of the CDR3, so a read error is the likely explanation. The gene calls are TRBV5-5 and TRBJ1-1; a weak D match, TRBD1 (5 bases). CDR1 SGHKS and CDR2 YYEKEE come from the germline V gene (reference sequence). This CDR3 has 14 amino acids. V gave up 3 bases and J gave up 0 bases, with 9 bases separating them. In DNA, the CDR3 is TGTGCCAGCAGCTCGGGACTGATGAACACTGAAGCTTTCCTT. This sequence encodes CASSSGLMNTEAFL.

This clonotype has a count of ten or more. V usage is TRBV3-1 and J usage is TRBJ2-2, with a possible D match to TRBD2 (5 bases). The CDR3 length is 15 residues. CDR1 is LGHDT and CDR2 is YNNKEL in the germline V gene (reference sequence). The germline V and J ends were trimmed by 4 bases and 14 bases, with 23 bases remaining between them. The CDR3 DNA is TGTGCCAGCAGCCCTGGACGGGCTACGGGTCGGGGACTGTTTTTT. Protein sequence: CASSPGRATGRGLFF.

This clonotype was seen repeatedly, ten times or more. One junction end disagrees with the germline gene, perhaps due to a read error. The chain couples TRBV2 to TRBJ2-3, with D perhaps matching TRBD1 (5 bases). The V gene's germline CDR1 is SNHLY and CDR2 FYNNEI. The CDR3 extends over 17 amino acids. The CDR3 bases are TGTGCCAGCAGCGAAGTCCTAGGGGCGGAGAGCACAGATACGCAGTATTTT. It specifies CASSEVLGAESTDTQYF.

The chain carries TRBV19 and TRBJ1-1; a weak D match, TRBD1 (6 bases). Trimming took 3 bases from V and 2 from J, leaving 13 bases between them. The CDR3 length is 15 residues. The germline CDR1 and CDR2 sequences are LNHDA and SQIVND (reference sequence). The CDR3 nucleotides are TGTGCCAGTAGTATCCACAAGGACAGTAACACTGAAGCTTTCTTT. Protein sequence: CASSIHKDSNTEAFF.

This clonotype has more than one count but fewer than ten. This sequence joins TRBV7-2 and TRBJ2-1, with no clear D. In germline, CDR1 is SGHTA, CDR2 FQGNSA. The CDR3 consists of 15 residues. Deletions cut 2 bases from V and 0 bases from J, with 8 bases between. DNA of the CDR3: TGTGCCAGCAGCTTATATGAGAGCTCCTACAATGAGCAGTTCTTC. Amino acid sequence: CASSLYESSYNEQFF.

In this sample, this clonotype turned up many times. The chain recombines TRBV6-2 or TRBV6-3 with TRBJ2-1, with D perhaps TRBD2 (7 bases). The CDR3 extends over 16 amino acids. Germline lookup yields CDR1 MNHEY and CDR2 SVGEGT. Trimming cost V 0 bases and J 3 bases, with 12 bases left between them. CDR3 residues: CASSYSRGGGYNEQFF. CDR3 DNA: TGTGCCAGCAGTTACTCGAGGGGGGGGGGCTACAATGAGCAGTTCTTC.